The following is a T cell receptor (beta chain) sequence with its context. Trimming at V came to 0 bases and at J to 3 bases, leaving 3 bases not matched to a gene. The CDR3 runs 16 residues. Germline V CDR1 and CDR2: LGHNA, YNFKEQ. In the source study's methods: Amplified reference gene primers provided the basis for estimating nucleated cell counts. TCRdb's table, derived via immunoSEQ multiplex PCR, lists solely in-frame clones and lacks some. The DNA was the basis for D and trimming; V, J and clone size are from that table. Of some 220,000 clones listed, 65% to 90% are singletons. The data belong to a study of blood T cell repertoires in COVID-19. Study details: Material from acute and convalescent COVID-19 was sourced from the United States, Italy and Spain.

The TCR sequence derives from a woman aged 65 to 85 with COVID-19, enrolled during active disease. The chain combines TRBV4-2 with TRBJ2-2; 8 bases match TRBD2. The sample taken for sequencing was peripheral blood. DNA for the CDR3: TGTGCCAGCAGCCAAGAGCGGGGGGCAGACACCGGGGAGCTGTTTTTT. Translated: CASSQERGADTGELFF.